This T cell receptor beta chain came from a study of blood T cell repertoires in COVID-19. In the study overall: COVID-19 samples, acute and convalescent, were from the United States, Italy and Spain.

Method: immunoSEQ multiplex PCR; TCRdb's copy keeps in-frame clones and lacks some. The repertoire holds 60,000 to 80,000 clones, with around 90% as singletons. Germline V gene lookup returns CDR1 SGHDT and CDR2 YYEEEE. The CDR3 has 14 residues. V was shortened by 4 bases and J by 0 bases, with 11 bases between the two germline ends. This chain joins TRBV5-6 and TRBJ2-7, with D perhaps matching TRBD1 (6 bases). The material sequenced was peripheral blood. This clonotype originated in a human donor in a cohort sampled during active COVID-19. CDR3 in DNA: TGTGCCAGCAGCAGCCGGGGACACTCCTACGAGCAGTACTTC. Protein sequence: CASSSRGHSYEQYF.